Listed below are T cell receptor beta chains from one sample, sequenced in a study of T-cell memory formation after mild COVID-19. Via MiXCR, TCRdb re-called the 5' RACE reads, giving one row per CDR3 protein. The sample records fewer than 700,000 distinct CDR3 sequences, about a sixth being singletons. The sequencing input was PBMCs or a T cell subset sorted from them (not recorded which). These receptor sequences come from an adult woman who had mild COVID-19 (a few samples of this study predate the infection). Cell type and time point are not known. Both conserved end residues are part of each CDR3. The order of the fields is J gene, D gene, clone size, V gene, CDR3 protein, CDR3 DNA. D genes are given only for firm matches. Size values are once, few and many counts, or a class for expanded clones, and some rows have none.

TRBJ1-1 TRBD1 few TRBV12-3/TRBV12-4 CASSPRTGSIAEAFF TGTGCCAGCAGTCCCCGGACAGGGAGTATCGCTGAAGCTTTCTTT
TRBJ2-2 NA many TRBV6-2/TRBV6-3 CASSYLSSSGELFF TGTGCCAGCAGTTATTTGAGTTCCTCCGGGGAGCTGTTTTTT
TRBJ2-4 NA few TRBV27 CASRPGRENIQYF TGTGCCAGCAGACCGGGACGGGAAAACATTCAGTACTTC
TRBJ2-7 NA NA TRBV10-1 CASSESAVGGYEQYF TGCGCCAGCAGTGAATCGGCGGTGGGAGGTTACGAGCAGTACTTC
TRBJ1-2 NA NA TRBV18 CASSPTGYGYTF TGTGCCAGCTCACCGACGGGTTATGGCTACACCTTC
TRBJ1-2 TRBD1 few TRBV15 CATSRDQGGYGYTF TGTGCCACCAGCAGAGATCAGGGGGGCTATGGCTACACCTTC
TRBJ2-1 NA many TRBV12-3/TRBV12-4 CASSLRGNNEQFF TGTGCCAGCAGTTTACGGGGGAACAATGAGCAGTTCTTC
TRBJ2-3 TRBD1 NA TRBV7-9 CASSLARTGVSDTQYF TGTGCCAGCAGCTTAGCGAGGACAGGGGTTTCGGATACGCAGTATTTT
TRBJ2-1 NA many TRBV5-1 CASSPGASSYNEQFF TGCGCCAGCAGCCCGGGGGCCTCCTCCTACAATGAGCAGTTCTTC
TRBJ1-5 NA NA TRBV12-3/TRBV12-4 CASSLALNVQGTGIQHF TGTGCCAGCAGTTTAGCGCTAAATGTTCAAGGGACGGGCATCCAGCATTTT
TRBJ2-1 NA few TRBV6-4 CASSVQEGNEQFF TGTGCCAGCAGTGTCCAAGAGGGCAATGAGCAGTTCTTC
TRBJ2-7 NA NA TRBV4-1 CASSQEYRFSYEQYF TGCGCCAGCAGCCAAGAATATCGGTTCTCCTACGAGCAGTACTTC
TRBJ1-1 NA NA TRBV7-2 CASSLGQTAEAFF TGTGCCAGCAGTCTTGGACAGACCGCTGAAGCTTTCTTT
TRBJ2-3 TRBD2 NA TRBV4-1 CASSSRMVSGGADTQYF TGCGCCAGCAGCTCCCGAATGGTTAGCGGGGGGGCAGATACGCAGTATTTT
TRBJ2-1 NA few TRBV24-1 CATSDLEGGEQFF TGTGCCACCAGTGATTTGGAGGGGGGGGAGCAGTTCTTC
TRBJ2-1 NA few TRBV9 CASSVLPLSGELRGEQFF TGTGCCAGCAGCGTACTCCCTTTGAGTGGCGAGTTGCGGGGTGAGCAGTTCTTC
TRBJ2-1 TRBD1 NA TRBV5-4 CASSASGTGGSIYNEQFF TGTGCCAGCAGCGCCTCCGGGACAGGGGGCTCGATCTACAATGAGCAGTTCTTC
TRBJ2-3 TRBD2 NA TRBV11-2 CASSLFQGLVADTDTQYF TGTGCCAGCAGCTTATTTCAGGGACTAGTGGCTGACACAGATACGCAGTATTTT
TRBJ1-4 TRBD1 few TRBV7-8 CASSLEYPGGSEKLFF TGTGCCAGCAGCTTAGAGTACCCAGGGGGGAGTGAAAAACTGTTTTTT
TRBJ1-2 NA few TRBV5-6 CASSLEKDGAYGYTF TGTGCCAGCAGCTTGGAAAAGGACGGGGCCTATGGCTACACCTTC
TRBJ1-4 TRBD1 NA TRBV7-6 CASSLVYPLPGTGAKKLFF TGTGCCAGCAGCTTAGTATATCCTCTACCCGGGACAGGGGCTAAAAAACTGTTTTTT
TRBJ2-1 TRBD2 NA TRBV20-1 CSASREGNEQFF TGCAGTGCTAGTAGGGAGGGCAATGAGCAGTTCTTC
TRBJ1-5 NA NA TRBV7-9 CASSLAYAEGDQPQHF TGTGCCAGCAGCTTAGCGTACGCGGAGGGAGATCAGCCCCAGCATTTT
TRBJ2-5 TRBD2 few TRBV7-2 CASSLTSGNQETQYF TGTGCCAGCAGCTTGACTAGCGGGAACCAAGAGACCCAGTACTTC
TRBJ1-1 NA NA TRBV30 CAWNTFKNTEAFF TGTGCCTGGAACACCTTCAAGAACACTGAAGCTTTCTTT
TRBJ2-5 TRBD2 NA TRBV7-8 CASSLIRGRAQETQYF TGTGCCAGCAGCTTAATTCGGGGGAGGGCACAAGAGACCCAGTACTTC
TRBJ1-4 TRBD1 NA TRBV7-6 CASSPEGAGEKLFF TGTGCCAGCAGCCCCGAGGGGGCGGGAGAAAAACTGTTTTTT
TRBJ2-2 TRBD2 few TRBV29-1 CSVDSGGDTGELFF TGCAGCGTTGACAGCGGGGGGGACACCGGGGAGCTGTTTTTT
TRBJ1-1 NA few TRBV20-1 CSARGSLNTEAFF TGCAGTGCTAGAGGGAGCCTGAACACTGAAGCTTTCTTT